The 25 T cell receptor beta chains reported below all come from one sample, sequenced in a study of blood T cell repertoires in COVID-19. Sequenced by immunoSEQ multiplex PCR; TCRdb stores in-frame clones only, minus some. Seen here are 200,000 to 300,000 clones, 70% to 85% observed once, and the top ten hold 2% to 2.5%. Sequenced material: peripheral blood. Receptors were obtained from a man aged 35-49 years who had recovered from COVID-19.

This clone was picked up one time. The rearrangement links TRBV7-9 to TRBJ2-3; D is unresolved. Germline V gives CDR1 SEHNR, CDR2 FQNEAQ (reference sequence). Deletions cut 1 base from V and 4 bases from J, with 6 bases between. CDR3 length: 13 amino acids. The CDR3 region has the DNA TGTGCCAGCAGCTTAGTTCATGCAGATACGCAGTATTTT. The encoded protein is CASSLVHADTQYF.

This chain joins TRBV5-6 and TRBJ2-6; TRBD1 matches 8 bases. Germline values: CDR1 SGHDT, CDR2 YYEEEE. V shed 2 bases, J shed 0 bases, and the junction held 1 base outside the gene matches. CDR3 size: 16 residues. Here the CDR3 reads CASSFGTGSGANVLTF. The DNA for the CDR3 is TGTGCCAGCAGCTTCGGGACAGGCTCTGGGGCCAACGTCCTGACTTTC.

This sequence joins TRBV7-2 and TRBJ2-1; 7 nucleotides agree with TRBD2. Germline values: CDR1 SGHTA, CDR2 FQGNSA. This CDR3 region has 15 residues. Trimming cost V 5 bases and J 4 bases; bases outside gene matches: 8. CDR3 residues: CASSRGGDYYNEQFF. The CDR3 bases are TGTGCCAGCAGCCGCGGAGGGGACTATTACAATGAGCAGTTCTTC.

By proportion, this clone is medium-sized (0.01 to 0.1%). This chain links TRBV4-3 with TRBJ2-4; 9 bases are a match to TRBD1. CDR3 length: 15 residues. J lost 8 bases, V lost 3 bases, and 8 bases had no gene match. Looked up from germline, CDR1 is LGHNA and CDR2 is YSLEER. The CDR3 sequence is CASSHGTGGADIQYF. The CDR3 coding sequence is TGCGCCAGCAGCCATGGTACAGGGGGCGCGGACATTCAGTACTTC.

This clone showed up just a few times. The rearrangement links TRBV6-1 to TRBJ1-5, with D maybe TRBD1 (6 bases). Between the trimmed V and J ends, which lost 6 bases and 1 base, there was a span of 13 bases. From germline, CDR1 is MNHNS and CDR2 SASEGT. This CDR3 spans 15 amino acids. CDR3 DNA: TGTGCCAGCAGCAACAGGGTTGCAAGCAATCAGCCCCAGCATTTT. Translation: CASSNRVASNQPQHF.

This chain uses TRBV27 with TRBJ1-2; D is perhaps TRBD1 (6 bases). The CDR3 sequence is 16 residues long. In germline, CDR1 is MNHEY, CDR2 SMNVEV (reference sequence). With 8 bases removed from V and 0 bases from J, the gap between germline ends came to 19 bases. The CDR3 reads CASGRPIQGSNYGYTF. The CDR3 coding sequence is TGTGCCAGCGGCAGGCCCATACAGGGCTCTAACTATGGCTACACCTTC.

DNA of the CDR3: TGTGCCAGCAGCACGGGACAATTAGAGCAGTACTTC. Its protein product is CASSTGQLEQYF. The chain joins TRBV27 to TRBJ2-7, with D possibly being TRBD1 (6 bases). The CDR3 is 12 residues long. Trimming removed 6 bases from V and 7 bases from J, with 13 bases in between. Germline assignment: CDR1 MNHEY and CDR2 SMNVEV (reference sequence).

The rearrangement uses TRBV10-2 and TRBJ2-5; possibly TRBD2 for D (5 bases). CDR1 is WSHSY and CDR2 is SAAADI in the germline V gene. This CDR3 contains 14 residues. The ends were cut back, 6 bases at V and 5 bases at J, with 16 bases in the middle. CDR3 loop: CASRPPSPMETQYF. CDR3 nucleotides: TGCGCCAGCAGGCCTCCTAGCCCCATGGAGACCCAGTACTTC.

The V gene is TRBV29-1, the J gene TRBJ2-2; no clear D. Germline V gene lookup returns CDR1 SQVTM and CDR2 ANQGSEA. The CDR3 covers 10 residues. Deletions cut 5 bases from V and 5 bases from J, with 3 bases between. CDR3 coding DNA: TGCAGCGTTTATACCGGGGAGCTGTTTTTT. Translated, it gives CSVYTGELFF.

The chain is built from TRBV4-3 and TRBJ1-1, with D hard to call. The CDR3 extends over 16 amino acids. The ends were cut back, 0 bases at V and 1 base at J, with 12 bases in the middle. Per the germline V gene, CDR1 is LGHNA and CDR2 is YSLEER. The CDR3 bases are TGCGCCAGCAGCCAAGATATAGAGGCATCGAACACTGAAGCTTTCTTT. It encodes CASSQDIEASNTEAFF.

The rearrangement joins TRBV19 to TRBJ2-1; 7 nucleotides agree with TRBD1. Trimming took 4 bases from V and 7 from J; bases not matched to a gene: 16. CDR1 is LNHDA and CDR2 is SQIVND in the germline V gene (reference sequence). CDR3 length: 17 amino acids. The CDR3 sequence: CASSRGPDRVIWNEQFF. The CDR3, as DNA: TGTGCCAGTAGTAGGGGCCCCGACAGGGTAATTTGGAATGAGCAGTTCTTC.

This chain joins TRBV6-5 and TRBJ1-3; tentatively, D is TRBD1 (5 bases). Germline CDR1 and CDR2: MNHEY and SVGAGI. CDR3 length: 13 residues. The V end lost 7 bases, the J end lost 9 bases, and 16 bases lay between the germline ends. As DNA, the CDR3 is TGTGCCAGCACCCCGACAGTGTTTGGCACCATATATTTT. Amino acids: CASTPTVFGTIYF.

The chain joins TRBV6-5 to TRBJ2-5, with 9 bases identical to TRBD1. With V trimmed by 8 bases and J by 2 bases, 9 bases remained unmatched. The CDR3 covers 15 residues. Germline V CDR1 and CDR2: MNHEY, SVGAGI. CDR3 amino acids: CASAGTGKRQETQYF. In nucleotides, the CDR3 is TGTGCCAGCGCCGGGACAGGGAAAAGGCAAGAGACCCAGTACTTC.

The chain joins TRBV4-3 to TRBJ2-1; 9 bases match TRBD2. Unmatched junction bases numbered 6, after V lost 0 bases and J lost 0 bases. Germline V lookup: CDR1 LGHNA, CDR2 YSLEER. CDR3 length equals 18 residues. The chain's CDR3 is CASSQDERREGSYNEQFF. As DNA, the CDR3 is TGCGCCAGCAGCCAAGATGAACGGCGGGAGGGCTCCTACAATGAGCAGTTCTTC.

The chain has TRBV6-1 and TRBJ2-5; maybe TRBD2 (6 bases). Trimming cost V 3 bases and J 5 bases, with 13 bases left between them. Per germline, CDR1 MNHNS and CDR2 SASEGT. The CDR3 loop spans 14 amino acids. The CDR3 bases are TGTGCCAGCAGTGACGTTGGGGGGTTGGAGACCCAGTACTTC. As protein: CASSDVGGLETQYF.

The chain uses TRBV21-1 and TRBJ2-6; the table's D call, TRBD1, has no DNA check behind it. TRBV21-1 is deemed a pseudogene. There are 20 residues in the CDR3. Written as DNA, the CDR3 is TGTGCCAGCATCCAAACCCAGGTGGGGACAGGGCCCACTGGGGCCAACGTCCTGACTTTC. It encodes CASIQTQVGTGPTGANVLTF.

The rearrangement joins TRBV5-5 to TRBJ1-1; no clear D gene. Germline V gene data show CDR1 as SGHKS and CDR2 as YYEKEE (reference sequence). The CDR3 extends over 15 amino acids. Trimming removed 4 bases at V and 0 bases at J, with 13 bases between. CDR3 nucleotide sequence: TGTGCCAGCAGCAAATACCAGGATTTGAACACTGAAGCTTTCTTT. Its protein product is CASSKYQDLNTEAFF.

This clone was observed a single time. V is TRBV10-3 and J is TRBJ2-7; 10 bases are a match to TRBD1. V lost 3 bases and J lost 4; bases outside the gene matches: 6. The CDR3 has 15 residues. The germline V gene encodes CDR1 ENHRY and CDR2 SYGVKD. The CDR3 DNA is TGTGCCATCAGTGACTTGGGGACAGGGGATTACGAGCAGTACTTC. It specifies CAISDLGTGDYEQYF.

V gene TRBV20-1 combines with J gene TRBJ2-3; 7 nucleotides match TRBD2. CDR1 is DFQATT, CDR2 SNEGSKA, per germline (reference sequence). J lost 0 bases, V lost 3 bases, and 6 bases had no gene match. The CDR3 contains 15 residues. This CDR3 reads CSASSLAESTDTQYF. The CDR3 DNA reads as TGCAGTGCTAGTTCCCTAGCGGAAAGCACAGATACGCAGTATTTT.

V usage is TRBV30 and J usage is TRBJ1-6; perhaps TRBD1 as D (6 bases). The V end was cut by 8 bases, the J end by 9 bases, with 14 bases between. This CDR3 is 12 amino acids long. CDR1 and CDR2 from the germline V gene are GTSNPN and SVGIG (reference sequence). CDR3 amino acids: CALGDIGSPLHF. Written as DNA, the CDR3 is TGTGCCCTCGGGGACATCGGTTCACCCCTCCACTTT. Combining the CDR3 with reference TRBV30 and TRBJ1-6 gives the whole variable domain SQTIHQWPATLVQPVGSPLSLECTVEGTSNPNLYWYRQAAGRGLQLLFYSVGIGQISSEVPQNLSASRPQDRQFILSSKKLLLSDSGFYLCALGDIGSPLHFGNGTRLTVT.

The chain is built from TRBV18 and TRBJ1-1; maybe TRBD1 (5 bases). Germline loops: CDR1 KGHSH, CDR2 LQKENI. V lost 5 bases and J 5 bases, leaving 12 bases between the germline ends. This CDR3 is built from 13 residues. The CDR3 nucleotides read TGTGCCAGCTCAAGACCTCGGGGGACTGAAGCTTTCTTT. Translation gives CASSRPRGTEAFF.

CDR3 loop: CASSPRQVGNSPLHF. DNA for the CDR3: TGTGCCAGCTCACCTAGGCAGGTGGGCAATTCACCCCTCCACTTT. The J gene is TRBJ1-6, the V gene TRBV18; D gene unclear. The CDR3 consists of 15 residues. Between the trimmed V and J ends, which lost 3 bases and 7 bases, there was a span of 13 bases. In germline, CDR1 is KGHSH, CDR2 LQKENI.

This clone was counted a few times. The chain recombines TRBV6-1 with TRBJ1-6; D is unresolved. With 5 bases removed from V and 13 bases from J, the gap between germline ends came to 12 bases. Germline assignment: CDR1 MNHNS and CDR2 SASEGT. This CDR3 comprises 12 residues. The CDR3: CASSPGGRPLHF. Written as DNA, the CDR3 is TGTGCCAGCAGTCCCGGTGGTCGTCCCCTCCACTTT.

The chain couples TRBV9 to TRBJ2-5, with a possible D match to TRBD2 (5 bases). The V end lost 0 bases, the J end lost 3 bases, and 15 bases lay between the germline ends. This CDR3 region has 16 residues. CDR1 is SGDLS, CDR2 YYNGEE, per germline. The CDR3 loop reads CASSVEPRGSEETQYF. CDR3 nucleotide sequence: TGTGCCAGCAGCGTAGAGCCCCGGGGATCGGAAGAGACCCAGTACTTC.

The chain employs TRBV7-2 and TRBJ2-5; 8 bases match TRBD1. The CDR3 is made up of 15 amino acids. The V and J ends lost 5 bases and 7 bases, in that order; junction bases with no gene match: 12. The germline CDR1 and CDR2 sequences are SGHTA and FQGNSA. The CDR3: CASSSSAGGGVTQYF. The CDR3 DNA reads as TGTGCCAGCAGCAGCTCTGCAGGGGGCGGGGTGACCCAGTACTTC. Drawing the rest from reference TRBV7-2 and TRBJ2-5, the complete variable domain is GAGVSQSPSNKVTEKGKDVELRCDPISGHTALYWYRQSLGQGLEFLIYFQGNSAPDKSGLPSDRFSAERTGGSVSTLTIQRTQQEDSAVYLCASSSSAGGGVTQYFGPGTRLLVL.